The 22 T cell receptor beta chains below come from one sample, sequenced in a study of cytomegalovirus exposure and HLA in healthy donors. The PCR used 60 Vbeta and 13 Jbeta primers. Only in-frame clones appear in the TCRdb table, and some are missing; sequencing was by immunoSEQ multiplex PCR. Its listing shows 100,000 to 150,000 clones. The sample consisted of PBMCs. All receptors come from a man between 40 and 49 years old in good health and CMV-seronegative.

The chain recombines TRBV11-3 with TRBJ1-1, with 7 bases matching TRBD1. The CDR3 is made up of 17 amino acids. The ends lost 6 bases at V and 11 bases at J; junction bases unmatched: 24. Germline CDR1 and CDR2: SGHNT and YENEEA. This CDR3 reads CASSFAGQEGARVVAFF. Written as DNA, the CDR3 is TGTGCCAGCAGTTTCGCTGGACAGGAAGGAGCCAGGGTGGTCGCTTTCTTT.

This rearrangement joins TRBV6-5 to TRBJ2-7; 9 bases are a match to TRBD2. There are 15 residues in the CDR3. V was clipped by 6 bases and J by 4 bases; unmatched bases: 10. CDR1 is MNHEY, CDR2 SVGAGI, per germline. The CDR3, as DNA: TGTGCCAGCAGCCCTGCGGGGGGGGGAGGGTACGAGCAGTACTTC. It encodes CASSPAGGGGYEQYF.

This sequence joins TRBV29-1 and TRBJ2-5, with 7 bases lining up with TRBD2. The ends lost 5 bases at V and 1 base at J; junction bases unmatched: 7. The CDR3 runs 14 residues. Germline loops: CDR1 SQVTM, CDR2 ANQGSEA. The CDR3 region has the DNA TGCAGCGTTTTTGGAGGGGAGGGCCAAGAGACCCAGTACTTC. It yields the protein CSVFGGEGQETQYF. The full variable domain, its missing parts supplied by reference TRBV29-1 and TRBJ2-5, is SAVISQKPSRDICQRGTSLTIQCQVDSQVTMMFWYRQQPGQSLTLIATANQGSEATYESGFVIDKFPISRPNLTFSTLTVSNMSPEDSSIYLCSVFGGEGQETQYFGPGTRLLVL.

The V call is TRBV30, the J call TRBJ2-5; 9 nucleotides agree with TRBD1. V was pared by 0 bases and J by 5 bases, with 7 bases of the junction left unmatched. The CDR3 loop spans 15 amino acids. The germline CDR1 and CDR2 sequences are GTSNPN and SVGIG (reference sequence). The CDR3 DNA reads TGTGCCTGGAGTGTAAGAACAGGGGGCTCCGAGACCCAGTACTTC. Its protein product is CAWSVRTGGSETQYF. The variable domain in full, completed from reference TRBV30 and TRBJ2-5, reads SQTIHQWPATLVQPVGSPLSLECTVEGTSNPNLYWYRQAAGRGLQLLFYSVGIGQISSEVPQNLSASRPQDRQFILSSKKLLLSDSGFYLCAWSVRTGGSETQYFGPGTRLLVL.

The chain couples TRBV19 to TRBJ2-7; D ambiguous. Germline V gives CDR1 LNHDA, CDR2 SQIVND (reference sequence). This CDR3 is built from 13 residues. V lost 5 bases, J lost 3 bases, and 11 bases lay in between. The CDR3 coding sequence is TGTGCCAGTAGTCCGGGTTCCCTCTACGAGCAGTACTTC. Its protein product is CASSPGSLYEQYF.

To note about this clone: The junction does not match germline at one end; this may be a read error. Other DNA sequences in this sample translate to the same CDR3. The chain joins TRBV30 to TRBJ2-6, with 8 bases fitting TRBD2. The CDR3 is 17 residues long. Germline CDR1 is GTSNPN and CDR2 is SVGIG (reference sequence). CDR3 nucleotides: TGTGCCTGGAGCCCGGGACTAGTCTTTGACGGGGCCAACGTCCTGACCTTC. This translates into CAWSPGLVFDGANVLTF. The variable domain in full, completed from reference TRBV30 and TRBJ2-6, reads SQTIHQWPATLVQPVGSPLSLECTVEGTSNPNLYWYRQAAGRGLQLLFYSVGIGQISSEVPQNLSASRPQDRQFILSSKKLLLSDSGFYLCAWSPGLVFDGANVLTFGAGSRLTVL.

The rearrangement joins TRBV6-5 to TRBJ2-2; 7 nucleotides agree with TRBD1. This CDR3 is 16 amino acids long. Losses at the gene ends were 0 bases for V and 2 bases for J; bases not matched to a gene: 3. Per germline, CDR1 MNHEY and CDR2 SVGAGI. This CDR3 reads CASSYSGQINTGELFF. The CDR3 coding sequence is TGTGCCAGCAGTTACTCGGGACAGATTAACACCGGGGAGCTGTTTTTT.

The chain joins TRBV5-1 to TRBJ1-4; weak D call: TRBD1 (5 bases). CDR3 size: 15 residues. Germline values: CDR1 SGHRS, CDR2 YFSETQ. V lost 0 bases to trimming and J lost 1 base, with 7 bases between them. For the CDR3, the DNA is TGCGCCAGCAGCTTGGGCCAGGGAACTAATGAAAAACTGTTTTTT. Protein sequence: CASSLGQGTNEKLFF.

The rearrangement uses TRBV18 and TRBJ2-7, with D perhaps matching TRBD1 (6 bases). V was shortened by 2 bases and J by 0 bases, with 11 bases between the two germline ends. Germline lookup yields CDR1 KGHSH and CDR2 LQKENI. CDR3 length equals 15 residues. The CDR3 sequence is CASSPGTLSSYEQYF. CDR3 DNA: TGTGCCAGCTCACCAGGGACACTGAGCTCCTACGAGCAGTACTTC. The full variable domain, with the rest looked up from reference TRBV18 and TRBJ2-7, is NAGVMQNPRHLVRRRGQEARLRCSPMKGHSHVYWYRQLPEEGLKFMVYLQKENIIDESGMPKERFSAEFPKEGPSILRIQQVVRGDSAAYFCASSPGTLSSYEQYFGPGTRLTVT.

The CDR3 loop reads CASSSRGVGGYGYTF. CDR3 bases: TGTGCCAGCAGCTCCCGTGGAGTCGGGGGTTATGGCTACACCTTC. This chain connects TRBV7-2 to TRBJ1-2; D is perhaps TRBD1 (5 bases). Germline CDR1 is SGHTA and CDR2 is FQGNSA. The CDR3 runs to 15 residues. Trimming stripped 4 bases from V and 5 bases from J, with 17 bases between.

The chain employs TRBV11-1 and TRBJ2-1; TRBD2 might be the D (7 bases). V shed 4 bases and J shed 6 bases, with 13 bases lying between them. The CDR3 is 14 residues long. The V gene's germline CDR1 is SGHAT and CDR2 FQDESV (reference sequence). CDR3 in amino acids: CASSSRGGANEQFF. CDR3 nucleotide sequence: TGTGCCAGCAGCTCCCGAGGGGGGGCCAATGAGCAGTTCTTC. Supplemented by reference TRBV11-1 and TRBJ2-1, the full variable domain reads EAEVAQSPRYKITEKSQAVAFWCDPISGHATLYWYRQILGQGPELLVQFQDESVVDDSQLPKDRFSAERLKGVDSTLKIQPAELGDSAMYLCASSSRGGANEQFFGPGTRLTVL.

V is TRBV5-1 and J is TRBJ1-1; 7 positions agree with TRBD1. The V gene's germline CDR1 is SGHRS and CDR2 YFSETQ. The CDR3 runs to 14 residues. V lost 0 bases and J lost 4; bases outside the gene matches: 3. CDR3 loop: CASSLVGGFTEAFF. Here the CDR3 DNA reads TGCGCCAGCAGCTTGGTAGGGGGCTTCACTGAAGCTTTCTTT.

The chain recombines TRBV30 with TRBJ2-3, with D perhaps TRBD2 (6 bases). CDR3 length equals 13 residues. Trimming left V 3 bases short and J 4 bases short, with 11 bases between. The germline CDR1 and CDR2 sequences are GTSNPN and SVGIG (reference sequence). The CDR3 sequence is CAWSPGRADTQYF. The DNA of the CDR3 is TGTGCCTGGAGCCCCGGGAGAGCAGATACGCAGTATTTT.

The CDR3 reads CASTPRGASLYEQYF. The DNA of the CDR3 is TGTGCCAGCACGCCCCGGGGGGCTAGCCTTTACGAGCAGTACTTC. The genes are TRBV2 and TRBJ2-5; tentatively, D is TRBD2 (7 bases). The DNA end lines up better with TRBJ2-7; the J call may be wrong. There are 15 residues in the CDR3. Germline-derived CDR1 and CDR2 are SNHLY and FYNNEI.

The chain recombines TRBV5-1 with TRBJ1-1, with TRBD1 identical over 7 bases. CDR1 is SGHRS and CDR2 is YFSETQ in the germline V gene. The CDR3 covers 15 residues. Unmatched junction bases numbered 5, after V lost 2 bases and J lost 1 base. The CDR3 protein is CASSLRQGGNTEAFF. The CDR3, as DNA: TGCGCCAGCAGCTTAAGACAGGGCGGGAACACTGAAGCTTTCTTT.

This sequence joins TRBV13 and TRBJ1-3; no clear D gene. The CDR3 is made up of 14 amino acids. Germline CDR1 reads PRHDT; CDR2 reads FYEKMQ (reference sequence). The germline V and J ends were trimmed by 3 bases and 7 bases, with 13 bases remaining between them. CDR3 in DNA: TGTGCCAGCAGCTTTATAGGAGGTACGAACACCATATATTTT. It yields the protein CASSFIGGTNTIYF.

The chain has TRBV6-5 and TRBJ1-1; D is unclear. CDR3 length equals 14 residues. Trimming stripped 6 bases from V and 1 base from J, with 12 bases between. CDR1 MNHEY and CDR2 SVGAGI come from the germline V gene. The CDR3 nucleotides are TGTGCCAGCAGCACAAGATTATCGAACACTGAAGCTTTCTTT. This sequence encodes CASSTRLSNTEAFF.

The chain combines TRBV27 with TRBJ2-1; D gene uncertain. Germline values: CDR1 MNHEY, CDR2 SMNVEV (reference sequence). The CDR3 is 11 residues long. Trimming shortened V by 9 bases and J by 0 bases, and 3 bases separated the two germline ends. CDR3 coding DNA: TGTGCCAGTTACTCCTACAATGAGCAGTTCTTC. As protein: CASYSYNEQFF.

The rearrangement links TRBV5-5 to TRBJ1-4; 8 nucleotides match TRBD1. The CDR3 runs to 15 residues. CDR1 and CDR2 from the germline V gene are SGHKS and YYEKEE (reference sequence). V trimming: 4 bases; J trimming: 5 bases; junction bases outside the gene matches: 7. The CDR3, as DNA: TGTGCCAGCAGCCGTGGACAGGGTGGAAATGAAAAACTGTTTTTT. This encodes CASSRGQGGNEKLFF. Based on the CDR3 plus reference TRBV5-5 and TRBJ1-4, the full variable domain is DAGVTQSPTHLIKTRGQQVTLRCSPISGHKSVSWYQQVLGQGPQFIFQYYEKEERGRGNFPDRFSARQFPNYSSELNVNALLLGDSALYLCASSRGQGGNEKLFFGSGTQLSVL.

As concerns this clone: A junction end diverges from the germline sequence, so it may reflect a read error. This chain links TRBV7-9 with TRBJ2-4; TRBD2 agrees at 11 bases. Germline V gene data show CDR1 as SEHNR and CDR2 as FQNEAQ (reference sequence). CDR3 size: 18 residues. The CDR3 spells CASSLGVAGGLAKNVQYF. The CDR3 DNA reads as TGTGCCAGCTCGCTTGGGGTAGCGGGAGGGCTAGCCAAAAACGTTCAGTACTTC.

In DNA form, the CDR3 reads TGTGCCAGCAAGGGCGGGACCCGCCGGACCGGGGAGCTGTTTTTT. Its translation is CASKGGTRRTGELFF. The chain employs TRBV28 and TRBJ2-2, with D perhaps TRBD2 (6 bases). The germline V gene encodes CDR1 MDHEN and CDR2 SYDVKM. The ends were cut back, 7 bases at V and 5 bases at J, with 17 bases in the middle. The CDR3 has 15 residues. Using reference TRBV28 and TRBJ2-2 for the parts outside the CDR3, the full variable domain is DVKVTQSSRYLVKRTGEKVFLECVQDMDHENMFWYRQDPGLGLRLIYFSYDVKMKEKGDIPEGYSVSREKKERFSLILESASTNQTSMYLCASKGGTRRTGELFFGEGSRLTVL.

The CDR3 DNA is TGCGCCAGCAGCTTGGCCCGACAGAACAACGAGCAGTACTTC. Its translation: CASSLARQNNEQYF. The chain carries TRBV5-1 and TRBJ2-7; the D gene is possibly TRBD1 (5 bases). The length of the CDR3 is 14 residues. V lost 0 bases and J lost 5, with 12 bases in between. Germline V CDR1 and CDR2: SGHRS, YFSETQ.